The 8 T cell receptor beta chains given below trace back to one sample, sequenced in a study of shared clonotypes between healthy human individuals. The table came from immunoSEQ multiplex PCR; TCRdb's copy has only in-frame clones and leaves some out. The data hold more than 450,000 clones, with 79% observed a single time. The sample comprised PBMCs. The receptor set was obtained from a woman aged 35 to 49 in good health. Some clones in this sample may be carry-over from other donors' samples.

V gene TRBV5-8 combines with J gene TRBJ2-3, with 7 bases identical to TRBD1. The CDR3 is 15 residues long. Trimming at V came to 4 bases and at J to 4 bases, leaving 9 bases not matched to a gene. From germline, CDR1 is SGHTS and CDR2 YDEGEE. The CDR3 here is CASSLTGFRADTQYF. DNA of the CDR3: TGTGCCAGCAGCCTGACAGGGTTTAGGGCAGATACGCAGTATTTT.

The chain combines TRBV19 with TRBJ2-7; either TRBD1 or TRBD2 may supply D (6 bases each). Germline V gene data show CDR1 as LNHDA and CDR2 as SQIVND (reference sequence). Deletions cut 5 bases from V and 6 bases from J, with 17 bases between. The CDR3 has 14 amino acids. The DNA of the CDR3 is TGTGCCAGTAGTCAAGGACCCCGGGGGCTCGAGCAGTACTTC. It is translated as CASSQGPRGLEQYF.

This sequence joins TRBV7-6 and TRBJ2-5; D not resolved. V was clipped by 5 bases and J by 2 bases, with 18 bases between them. CDR3 length equals 16 residues. Looked up from germline, CDR1 is SGHVS and CDR2 is FNYEAQ. CDR3 in amino acids: CASSRRPRAMQETQYF. The CDR3 region has the DNA TGTGCCAGCAGCCGCCGCCCAAGGGCGATGCAAGAGACCCAGTACTTC.

The V gene is TRBV11-2, the J gene TRBJ2-2, with 13 bases that match TRBD2. Losses at the gene ends were 4 bases for V and 6 bases for J; bases not matched to a gene: 2. The CDR3 has 15 amino acids. CDR1 is SGHAT, CDR2 FQNNGV, per germline. Here the CDR3 DNA reads TGTGCCAGCAGCTCCGGGACTAGCGGGGCCGGGGAGCTGTTTTTT. Its translation is CASSSGTSGAGELFF.

This clone occurred once. The gene calls are TRBV5-1 and TRBJ1-2; no firm D call. V dropped 4 bases and J dropped 5 bases, with 18 bases sitting between them. Per germline, CDR1 SGHRS and CDR2 YFSETQ. This CDR3 is built from 15 residues. As DNA, the CDR3 is TGCGCCAGCAGCCCCTCGGATGATTGGGTATATGGCTACACCTTC. Its translation is CASSPSDDWVYGYTF.

The CDR3 spells CASSYSSFTDTEAFF. CDR3 bases: TGTGCCAGCAGTTACTCGAGTTTTACAGACACTGAAGCTTTCTTT. The chain recombines TRBV6-5 with TRBJ1-1; the D is unclear. Germline loops: CDR1 MNHEY, CDR2 SVGAGI. The CDR3 consists of 15 residues. Trimming removed 0 bases at V and 3 bases at J, with 11 bases between.

The chain links TRBV15 to TRBJ1-2; tentatively, D is TRBD1 (6 bases). CDR3 length equals 14 residues. CDR1 and CDR2 (germline): LNHNV, YYDKDF (reference sequence). V lost 3 bases and J 4 bases, leaving 12 bases between the germline ends. In nucleotides, the CDR3 is TGTGCCACCAGCAGCGGACAGATCCTCTATGGCTACACCTTC. Protein sequence: CATSSGQILYGYTF.

This clone came up once. The V gene is TRBV28, the J gene TRBJ2-1, with a possible D match to TRBD1 (6 bases). Per germline, CDR1 MDHEN and CDR2 SYDVKM. V gave up 8 bases and J gave up 0 bases, with 20 bases separating them. The CDR3 totals 17 residues. CDR3 residues: CASGTPGHRFSYNEQFF. The CDR3 bases are TGTGCCAGCGGGACCCCGGGACACCGTTTCTCCTACAATGAGCAGTTCTTC.